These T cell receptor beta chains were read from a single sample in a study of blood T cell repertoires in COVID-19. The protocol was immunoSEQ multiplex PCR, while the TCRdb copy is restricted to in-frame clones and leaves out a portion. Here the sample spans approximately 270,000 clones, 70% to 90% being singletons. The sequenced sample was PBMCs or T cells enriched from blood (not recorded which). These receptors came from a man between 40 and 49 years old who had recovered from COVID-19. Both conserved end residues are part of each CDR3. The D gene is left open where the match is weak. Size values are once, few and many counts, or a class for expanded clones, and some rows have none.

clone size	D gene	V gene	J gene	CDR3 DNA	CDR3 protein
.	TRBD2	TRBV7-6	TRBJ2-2	TGTGCCAGCAGCTTAGACGGGGGGGGCACCGGGGAGCTGTTTTTT	CASSLDGGGTGELFF
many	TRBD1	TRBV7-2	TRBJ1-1	TGTGCCAGCAGCTTGGAGGGTCAGGGGGTTTCATGTTTCTTT	CASSLEGQGVSCFF
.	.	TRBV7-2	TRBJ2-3	TGTGCCAGCAGCTTAGGGCCAGATACGCAGTATTTT	CASSLGPDTQYF
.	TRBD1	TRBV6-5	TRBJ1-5	TGTGCCAGCAGTATTACCAGGGGGCCAAATCAGCCCCAGCATTTT	CASSITRGPNQPQHF
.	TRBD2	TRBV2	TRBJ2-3	TGTGCCAGCAGCCAGCGGGAGGGGATCACAGATACGCAGTATTTT	CASSQREGITDTQYF
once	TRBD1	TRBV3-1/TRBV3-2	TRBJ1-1	TGTGCCAGCAGCCTAGACAGGGGGCCATGGAACACTGAAGCTTTCTTT	CASSLDRGPWNTEAFF
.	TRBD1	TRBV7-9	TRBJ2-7	TGTGCCAGCAGCTTAGGGACAGGGGAGACCGACGAGCAGTACTTC	CASSLGTGETDEQYF
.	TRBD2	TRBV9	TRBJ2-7	TGTGCCAGCAGCGAGGGACTAGCGGGAGGTGTGCAGTACTTC	CASSEGLAGGVQYF
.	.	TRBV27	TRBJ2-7	TGTGCCAGCAGTTTATCCACGGTTTACGAGCAGTACTTC	CASSLSTVYEQYF
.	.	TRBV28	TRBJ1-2	TGTGCCAGCAGTTGGCAGGACTATGGCTACACCTTC	CASSWQDYGYTF
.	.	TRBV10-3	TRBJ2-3	TGTGCCATCAGTGAGCGGGTAGGCACAGATACGCAGTATTTT	CAISERVGTDTQYF
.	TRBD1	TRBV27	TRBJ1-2	TGTGCCAGCAGTGAGGACAGGGATCGGGACCTATGGGGCTACACCTTC	CASSEDRDRDLWGYTF
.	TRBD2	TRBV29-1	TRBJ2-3	TGCAGCGTTGAGAGTGCCGGGAGGAGCACAGATACGCAGTATTTT	CSVESAGRSTDTQYF